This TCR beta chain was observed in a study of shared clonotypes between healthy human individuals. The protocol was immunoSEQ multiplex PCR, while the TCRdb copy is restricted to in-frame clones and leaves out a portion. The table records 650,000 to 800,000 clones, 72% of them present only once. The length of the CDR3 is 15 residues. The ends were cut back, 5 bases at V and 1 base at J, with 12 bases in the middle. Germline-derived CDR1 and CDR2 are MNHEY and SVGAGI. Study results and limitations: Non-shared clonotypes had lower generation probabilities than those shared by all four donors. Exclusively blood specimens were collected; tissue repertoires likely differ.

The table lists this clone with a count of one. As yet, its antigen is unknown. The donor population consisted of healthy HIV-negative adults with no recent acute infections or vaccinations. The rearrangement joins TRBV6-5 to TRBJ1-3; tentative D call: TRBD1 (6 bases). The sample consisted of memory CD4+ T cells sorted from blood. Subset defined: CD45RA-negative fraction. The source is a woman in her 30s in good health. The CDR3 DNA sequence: TGTGCCAGCAGTCAGACAGGTTCGTCTGGAAACACCATATATTTT. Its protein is CASSQTGSSGNTIYF.